This TCR beta chain was sequenced for a study of regulatory T cells in long-lasting Graves disease. Study observations and caveats: Persistent disease samples used TRBV28, TRBJ1-2 and TRBJ2-5 preferentially.

Noted time point: newly diagnosed GD, antithyroid drugs for less than 3 months. The TCR library was made from RNA that had been extracted from PBMCs in TRIzol. The V gene end was trimmed by 5 bases and the J gene end by 7 bases; junction bases not matched to a gene: 7. The CDR3 loop spans 14 amino acids. Germline CDR1 and CDR2: KGHSH and LQKENI. Worth noting for this clonotype: Its antigen remains unknown.

According to the study, TCR beta libraries were built with iRepertoire HTBI primers and CDR3-region Arm-PCR. MiXCR was run by TCRdb on the multiplex PCR reads, yielding one entry per CDR3 protein. The sample holds over 200,000 distinct CDR3 sequences, approximately 18% seen once. These data also formed part of another study, on T cells in Graves' hyperthyroidism and ophthalmopathy.

Sample: peripheral blood mononuclear cells (PBMCs), taken at new diagnosis, from a patient treated with antithyroid drugs. The sequence was obtained from a woman in her 30s with Graves disease. The chain couples TRBV18 to TRBJ1-2; 10 positions match TRBD1. The CDR3 loop reads CASSKAGQGFGYTF. The CDR3 nucleotides read TGTGCCAGCTCAAAAGCGGGACAGGGGTTTGGCTACACCTTC.